This is a list of T cell receptor beta chains from one sample in a study of human T cells and chemical hapten exposure. MiXCR, applied by TCRdb to the RACE reads, yields one record per CDR3 protein. The table has more than 70,000 distinct CDR3 sequences, 10% to 15% seen once; the top ten hold 3.5%. Sample: whole blood, taken in connection with sensitization to the hapten diphenylcyclopropenone (DPC). Receptors were obtained from a woman between 55 and 75 years old with alopecia areata. Some clones in this sample may be carry-over from other donors' samples. The CDR3 runs from the conserved cysteine through the conserved F or W. Fields, in order: CDR3 length, D gene, clone size, V gene, J gene, CDR3 protein, CDR3 DNA. The D gene is left open where the match is weak. Expanded clones get a size class; other rows say once, few or many, or leave the size out.

13	.	.	TRBV29-1	TRBJ2-2	CSVETGNTGELFF	TGCAGCGTTGAGACAGGGAACACCGGGGAGCTGTTTTTT
15	.	few	TRBV13	TRBJ2-7	CASSRETDGFYEQYF	TGTGCCAGCAGCCGAGAGACGGACGGATTCTACGAGCAGTACTTC
17	.	.	TRBV6-1	TRBJ1-6	CASSDSAPGQGDSPLHF	TGTGCCAGCAGTGATAGCGCGCCTGGGCAGGGCGATTCACCCCTCCACTTT
11	.	many	TRBV2	TRBJ2-7	CASRTTYEQYF	TGTGCCAGCAGAACCACCTACGAGCAGTACTTC
15	TRBD2	few	TRBV5-1	TRBJ2-3	CASSPTSGYTDTQYF	TGCGCCAGCAGCCCGACTAGCGGTTACACAGATACGCAGTATTTT
16	.	many	TRBV7-3	TRBJ2-2	CASSAAAGGHTGELFF	TGTGCCAGCAGCGCCGCCGCCGGGGGCCACACCGGGGAGCTGTTTTTT
13	.	many	TRBV12-3/TRBV12-4	TRBJ2-2	CASRLKNTGELFF	TGTGCCAGTAGGTTGAAAAACACCGGGGAGCTGTTTTTT
13	.	.	TRBV5-1	TRBJ1-1	CASSNGGNTEAFF	TGCGCCAGCTCCAACGGAGGAAACACTGAAGCTTTCTTT
15	.	many	TRBV5-6	TRBJ1-5	CASSLGTVSNQPQHF	TGTGCCAGCAGCTTGGGGACAGTCAGCAATCAGCCCCAGCATTTT
14	.	.	TRBV12-3/TRBV12-4	TRBJ1-2	CASRPSGALGGYTF	TGTGCCAGCAGGCCCTCGGGGGCTCTAGGCGGCTACACCTTC
17	TRBD2	.	TRBV20-1	TRBJ2-3	CSAREQERGTFTDTQYF	TGCAGTGCTAGAGAGCAGGAGCGGGGGACCTTCACAGATACGCAGTATTTT
12	.	many	TRBV28	TRBJ2-5	CASTTGRETQYF	TGTGCCAGCACCACGGGGCGAGAGACCCAGTACTTC
15	.	few	TRBV5-4	TRBJ2-7	CASSPPPGVSYEQYF	TGTGCCAGCAGCCCCCCCCCGGGAGTCTCCTACGAGCAGTACTTC
15	.	few	TRBV5-1	TRBJ2-7	CASRDNDRSSYEQYF	TGCGCCAGCAGGGACAACGACAGGAGCTCCTACGAGCAGTACTTC
13	.	few	TRBV29-1	TRBJ2-6	CSVGEIGANVLTF	TGCAGCGTTGGGGAAATTGGGGCCAACGTCCTGACTTTC
14	.	.	TRBV10-3	TRBJ2-1	CATFGGPQNNEQFF	TGTGCCACATTCGGGGGCCCCCAGAACAATGAGCAGTTCTTC
16	TRBD1	.	TRBV4-1	TRBJ2-5	CASSQNMDRGRETQYF	TGCGCCAGCAGCCAAAACATGGACAGGGGGCGAGAGACCCAGTACTTC
14	.	many	TRBV2	TRBJ1-6	CASRTRVSNSPLHF	TGTGCCAGCAGGACGCGGGTCTCCAATTCACCCCTCCACTTT
13	.	few	TRBV20-1	TRBJ1-5	CSARSPRDQPQHF	TGCAGTGCGAGAAGTCCGAGGGATCAGCCCCAGCATTTT
12	.	few	TRBV10-3	TRBJ2-1	CAISESSAEQFF	TGTGCCATCAGTGAGTCTAGCGCTGAGCAGTTCTTC
14	.	.	TRBV5-1	TRBJ1-2	CANPRGATNYGYTF	TGCGCCAACCCGCGGGGGGCCACTAACTATGGCTACACCTTC
13	TRBD2	many	TRBV6-2/TRBV6-3	TRBJ2-2	CASSGTISGELFF	TGTGCCAGCAGTGGGACTATTTCCGGGGAGCTGTTTTTT
12	.	many	TRBV29-1	TRBJ1-2	CSVVPKNYGYTF	TGCAGCGTTGTGCCCAAGAACTATGGCTACACCTTC
16	TRBD2	.	TRBV27	TRBJ2-1	CASSESSGGIYNEQFF	TGTGCCAGCAGTGAATCTAGCGGGGGAATCTACAATGAGCAGTTCTTC
15	.	many	TRBV29-1	TRBJ2-5	CSVEDRGARVETQYF	TGCAGCGTTGAAGATCGGGGAGCACGGGTGGAGACCCAGTACTTC
18	TRBD2	.	TRBV7-2	TRBJ2-3	CASSLGGLAGGLTDTQYF	TGTGCCAGCAGCTTAGGAGGTCTAGCGGGGGGCTTGACAGATACGCAGTATTTT
14	.	few	TRBV27	TRBJ2-5	CASSLGMAGETQYF	TGTGCCAGCAGTTTAGGTATGGCGGGAGAGACCCAGTACTTC
14	.	few	TRBV4-1	TRBJ2-3	CASSHPDRTDTQYF	TGCGCCAGCAGCCACCCCGACAGGACAGATACGCAGTATTTT
12	TRBD1	many	TRBV29-1	TRBJ1-1	CSVEDRGPGAFF	TGCAGCGTAGAAGACAGGGGGCCTGGAGCTTTCTTT
14	.	many	TRBV6-1	TRBJ1-5	CASHNYGSGQPQHF	TGTGCCAGCCACAACTACGGGAGCGGTCAGCCCCAGCATTTT
13	.	.	TRBV18	TRBJ1-5	CASSRGANQPQHF	TGTGCCAGCTCACGAGGGGCTAATCAGCCCCAGCATTTT
9	.	.	TRBV6-1	TRBJ1-1	CASSGGDRF	TGTGCCAGCAGTGGGGGCGACAGGTTT
14	.	few	TRBV19	TRBJ2-1	CASSRIGGYNEQFF	TGTGCCAGTAGCCGGATCGGGGGCTACAATGAGCAGTTCTTC
16	TRBD1	.	TRBV9	TRBJ2-2	CASSVSGQENTGELFF	TGTGCCAGCAGCGTTTCGGGACAGGAGAACACCGGGGAGCTGTTTTTT
13	TRBD1	few	TRBV20-1	TRBJ1-1	CSARTGVGYEAFF	TGCAGTGCCCGGACAGGGGTTGGCTATGAAGCTTTCTTT
11	.	few	TRBV5-4	TRBJ1-1	CASSLAGQAFF	TGTGCCAGCAGCTTGGCCGGTCAAGCTTTCTTT
14	.	.	TRBV27	TRBJ1-1	CASADTGMSAEAFF	TGTGCCAGCGCTGATACAGGGATGAGCGCTGAAGCTTTCTTT
17	.	.	TRBV7-6	TRBJ1-6	CASSLESRTSIPSPLHF	TGTGCCAGCAGCTTAGAGTCTCGGACATCTATACCTTCACCCCTCCACTTT
13	.	many	TRBV3-1	TRBJ1-5	CASSHNSREPQHF	TGTGCCAGCAGCCATAATTCCAGGGAGCCCCAGCATTTT
14	.	many	TRBV29-1	TRBJ1-1	CSIILGTVNTEAFF	TGCAGTATCATACTAGGGACGGTGAACACTGAAGCTTTCTTT
15	.	.	TRBV2	TRBJ1-5	CASTWTKGLQQPQHF	TGTGCCAGCACCTGGACAAAGGGGCTGCAACAGCCCCAGCATTTT
19	TRBD2	many	TRBV20-1	TRBJ2-3	CSATLSGTSGGLDTDTQYF	TGCAGTGCCACACTCAGCGGGACTAGCGGGGGTTTGGATACAGATACGCAGTATTTT
13	.	many	TRBV6-1	TRBJ1-5	CASSETPSQPQHF	TGTGCCAGCAGTGAGACTCCCAGTCAGCCCCAGCATTTT
13	.	few	TRBV12-5	TRBJ2-5	CASGLEGMETQYF	TGTGCTAGTGGTTTGGAGGGTATGGAGACCCAGTACTTC
16	TRBD1	few	TRBV11-2	TRBJ1-2	CASRPGTGGSRYGYTF	TGTGCCAGCAGACCCGGGACAGGGGGCTCCCGCTATGGCTACACCTTC
14	.	many	TRBV3-1	TRBJ1-1	CASSPLFLNTEAFF	TGTGCCAGCAGCCCTCTCTTTTTGAACACTGAAGCTTTCTTT
11	.	.	TRBV6-2/TRBV6-3	TRBJ2-5	CASSVVRTQYF	TGTGCCAGCAGCGTCGTCCGGACCCAGTACTTC
15	.	.	TRBV7-2	TRBJ1-2	CASSMRGTPNYGYTF	TGTGCCAGCAGCATGCGGGGGACTCCTAACTATGGCTACACCTTC
16	TRBD1	many	TRBV20-1	TRBJ2-1	CSARSTGTGFYNEQFF	TGCAGTGCTAGGTCGACCGGGACAGGCTTTTACAATGAGCAGTTCTTC
13	.	many	TRBV12-3/TRBV12-4	TRBJ1-1	CASSLEGGTEAFF	TGTGCCAGCAGTTTAGAAGGTGGCACTGAAGCTTTCTTT
15	.	.	TRBV7-9	TRBJ2-5	CASRPSGGQGETQYF	TGTGCCAGCAGACCCAGCGGGGGACAGGGCGAGACCCAGTACTTC
14	.	many	TRBV29-1	TRBJ1-3	CSVVVRGSGNTIYF	TGCAGCGTTGTGGTCAGGGGCTCTGGAAACACCATATATTTT
15	TRBD2	.	TRBV10-1	TRBJ2-5	CASSELRGKQETQYF	TGCGCCAGCAGTGAGTTGCGGGGGAAACAAGAGACCCAGTACTTC